This TCR beta chain was observed in a study of Graves' ophthalmopathy and Graves' hyperthyroidism. Hyperthyroidism showing no ophthalmopathy within 18 months of follow-up was stable. Fresh peripheral blood (around 9.7 ml) yielded the PBMCs. Many counts were recorded for this clonotype. Antigen specificity is unknown. Germline V lookup: CDR1 LGHNT, CDR2 FRNRAP. V dropped 0 bases and J dropped 3 bases, with 3 bases sitting between them. CDR3 length: 12 amino acids. Amplification of TCR beta CDR3 regions used RNA transcripts. The first-round RT-PCR employed HTBI primers together with the Qiagen OneStep RT-PCR kit. A multiplex PCR was then performed as the second round. TCRdb recomputed calls from the multiplex PCR reads with MiXCR, one row per CDR3 protein. The repertoire includes about 370,000 distinct CDR3 sequences, about 18% of them detected once, and about 2.4% sits in the top ten. Overall study results and limits: From stable hyperthyroidism, ophthalmopathy was separated by a 13-signature model with just under 90% sensitivity and more than 75% specificity. Clonotypes were expanded in thyroid at above 0.001 frequency, and most also appeared in blood.

The sequence was collected from an adult woman with stable Graves' hyperthyroidism. The rearrangement joins TRBV12-5 to TRBJ2-7; D is undetermined. Input material: peripheral blood. The CDR3 here is CASGLVLYEQYF. In DNA, the CDR3 is TGTGCTAGTGGTTTGGTTCTCTACGAGCAGTACTTC.